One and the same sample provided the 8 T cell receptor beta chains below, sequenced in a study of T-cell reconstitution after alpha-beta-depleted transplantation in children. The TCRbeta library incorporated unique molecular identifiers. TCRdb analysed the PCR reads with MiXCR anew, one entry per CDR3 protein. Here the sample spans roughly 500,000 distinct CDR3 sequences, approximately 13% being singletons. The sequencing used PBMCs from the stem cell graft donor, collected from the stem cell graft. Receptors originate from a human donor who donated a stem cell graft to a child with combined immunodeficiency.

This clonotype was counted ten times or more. The DNA for the CDR3 is TGTGCCAGCAGCTTAGCGGGACCGCAGCCCCAGCATTTT. It encodes CASSLAGPQPQHF. The J gene is TRBJ1-5, the V gene TRBV7-2; a weak D match, TRBD1 (5 bases). Germline V CDR1 and CDR2: SGHTA, FQGNSA. The CDR3 has 13 amino acids. Trimming removed 0 bases at V and 7 bases at J, with 7 bases between.

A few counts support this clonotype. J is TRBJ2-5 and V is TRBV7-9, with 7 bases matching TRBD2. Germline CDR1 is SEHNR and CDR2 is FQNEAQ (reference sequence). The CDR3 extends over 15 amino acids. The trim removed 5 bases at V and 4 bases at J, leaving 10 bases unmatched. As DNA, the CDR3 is TGTGCCAGCAGCCCCCAAGGGGCGGGAGTAGAGACCCAGTACTTC. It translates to CASSPQGAGVETQYF.

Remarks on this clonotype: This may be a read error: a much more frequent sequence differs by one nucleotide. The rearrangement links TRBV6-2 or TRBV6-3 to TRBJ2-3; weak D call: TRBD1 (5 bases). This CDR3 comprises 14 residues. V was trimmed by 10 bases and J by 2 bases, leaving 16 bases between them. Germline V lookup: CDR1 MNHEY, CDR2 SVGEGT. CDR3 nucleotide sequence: TGTGCCACTTCTGGGGCCTCCTCCACAGATACGCAGTATTTT. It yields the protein CATSGASSTDTQYF.

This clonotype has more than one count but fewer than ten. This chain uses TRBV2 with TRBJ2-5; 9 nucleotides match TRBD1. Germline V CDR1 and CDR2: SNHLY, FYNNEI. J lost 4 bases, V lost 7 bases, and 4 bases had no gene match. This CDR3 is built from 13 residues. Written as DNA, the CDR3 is TGTGCCAGCACTAGGGACAGGGTAGAGACCCAGTACTTC. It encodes CASTRDRVETQYF.

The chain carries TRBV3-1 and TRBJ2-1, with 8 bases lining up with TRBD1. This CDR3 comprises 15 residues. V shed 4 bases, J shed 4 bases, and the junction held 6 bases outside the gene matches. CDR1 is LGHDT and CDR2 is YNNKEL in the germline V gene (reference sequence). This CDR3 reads CASSPRDRQYNEQFF. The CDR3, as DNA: TGTGCCAGCAGCCCCCGGGACAGGCAATACAATGAGCAGTTCTTC.

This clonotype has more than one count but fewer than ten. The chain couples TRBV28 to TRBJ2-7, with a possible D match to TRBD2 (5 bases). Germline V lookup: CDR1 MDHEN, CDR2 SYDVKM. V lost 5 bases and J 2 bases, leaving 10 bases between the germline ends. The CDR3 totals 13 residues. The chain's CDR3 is CASSVPGTYEQYF. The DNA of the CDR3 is TGTGCCAGCAGTGTACCGGGAACCTACGAGCAGTACTTC. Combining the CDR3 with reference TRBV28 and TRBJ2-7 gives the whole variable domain DVKVTQSSRYLVKRTGEKVFLECVQDMDHENMFWYRQDPGLGLRLIYFSYDVKMKEKGDIPEGYSVSREKKERFSLILESASTNQTSMYLCASSVPGTYEQYFGPGTRLTVT.

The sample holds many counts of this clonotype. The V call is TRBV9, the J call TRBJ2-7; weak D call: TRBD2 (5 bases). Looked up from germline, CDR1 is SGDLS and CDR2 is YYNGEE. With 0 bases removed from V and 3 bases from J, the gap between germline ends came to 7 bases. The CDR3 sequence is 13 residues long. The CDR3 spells CASSVGGNYEQYF. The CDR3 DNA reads TGTGCCAGCAGCGTAGGAGGGAACTACGAGCAGTACTTC.

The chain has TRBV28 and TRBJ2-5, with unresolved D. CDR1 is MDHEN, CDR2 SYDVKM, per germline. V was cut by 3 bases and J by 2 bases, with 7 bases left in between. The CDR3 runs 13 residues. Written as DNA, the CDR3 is TGTGCCAGCAGTTTTCGGCGGCAAGAGACCCAGTACTTC. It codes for CASSFRRQETQYF.